The present T cell receptor (beta chain) was sequenced within a study of shared clonotypes between healthy human individuals. Turning to the study itself: The study drew on two women and a few men aged 18 to 49 as donors.

CDR3 length: 14 amino acids. V gave up 7 bases and J gave up 6 bases, with 19 bases separating them. Looked up from germline, CDR1 is SGHTA and CDR2 is FQGNSA. Sequencing was at deep level. Assay: immunoSEQ multiplex PCR; the TCRdb copy retains only in-frame clones and omits some. The sample yields millions of clones, over 85% seen once. All the donors were Caucasian adults who lived in Nashville, Tennessee. The sample taken for sequencing was naive CD4+ T cells sorted from blood. Subset indicated: CD45RA+ positively selected. This chain connects TRBV7-2 to TRBJ2-7, with D tentatively TRBD1 or TRBD2 (5 bases each). The clonotype was recovered from a young man in good health. CDR3 sequence reads: CASNRRQGAVEQYF. CDR3 bases: TGTGCCAGCAACCGCCGCCAGGGAGCCGTCGAGCAGTACTTC.